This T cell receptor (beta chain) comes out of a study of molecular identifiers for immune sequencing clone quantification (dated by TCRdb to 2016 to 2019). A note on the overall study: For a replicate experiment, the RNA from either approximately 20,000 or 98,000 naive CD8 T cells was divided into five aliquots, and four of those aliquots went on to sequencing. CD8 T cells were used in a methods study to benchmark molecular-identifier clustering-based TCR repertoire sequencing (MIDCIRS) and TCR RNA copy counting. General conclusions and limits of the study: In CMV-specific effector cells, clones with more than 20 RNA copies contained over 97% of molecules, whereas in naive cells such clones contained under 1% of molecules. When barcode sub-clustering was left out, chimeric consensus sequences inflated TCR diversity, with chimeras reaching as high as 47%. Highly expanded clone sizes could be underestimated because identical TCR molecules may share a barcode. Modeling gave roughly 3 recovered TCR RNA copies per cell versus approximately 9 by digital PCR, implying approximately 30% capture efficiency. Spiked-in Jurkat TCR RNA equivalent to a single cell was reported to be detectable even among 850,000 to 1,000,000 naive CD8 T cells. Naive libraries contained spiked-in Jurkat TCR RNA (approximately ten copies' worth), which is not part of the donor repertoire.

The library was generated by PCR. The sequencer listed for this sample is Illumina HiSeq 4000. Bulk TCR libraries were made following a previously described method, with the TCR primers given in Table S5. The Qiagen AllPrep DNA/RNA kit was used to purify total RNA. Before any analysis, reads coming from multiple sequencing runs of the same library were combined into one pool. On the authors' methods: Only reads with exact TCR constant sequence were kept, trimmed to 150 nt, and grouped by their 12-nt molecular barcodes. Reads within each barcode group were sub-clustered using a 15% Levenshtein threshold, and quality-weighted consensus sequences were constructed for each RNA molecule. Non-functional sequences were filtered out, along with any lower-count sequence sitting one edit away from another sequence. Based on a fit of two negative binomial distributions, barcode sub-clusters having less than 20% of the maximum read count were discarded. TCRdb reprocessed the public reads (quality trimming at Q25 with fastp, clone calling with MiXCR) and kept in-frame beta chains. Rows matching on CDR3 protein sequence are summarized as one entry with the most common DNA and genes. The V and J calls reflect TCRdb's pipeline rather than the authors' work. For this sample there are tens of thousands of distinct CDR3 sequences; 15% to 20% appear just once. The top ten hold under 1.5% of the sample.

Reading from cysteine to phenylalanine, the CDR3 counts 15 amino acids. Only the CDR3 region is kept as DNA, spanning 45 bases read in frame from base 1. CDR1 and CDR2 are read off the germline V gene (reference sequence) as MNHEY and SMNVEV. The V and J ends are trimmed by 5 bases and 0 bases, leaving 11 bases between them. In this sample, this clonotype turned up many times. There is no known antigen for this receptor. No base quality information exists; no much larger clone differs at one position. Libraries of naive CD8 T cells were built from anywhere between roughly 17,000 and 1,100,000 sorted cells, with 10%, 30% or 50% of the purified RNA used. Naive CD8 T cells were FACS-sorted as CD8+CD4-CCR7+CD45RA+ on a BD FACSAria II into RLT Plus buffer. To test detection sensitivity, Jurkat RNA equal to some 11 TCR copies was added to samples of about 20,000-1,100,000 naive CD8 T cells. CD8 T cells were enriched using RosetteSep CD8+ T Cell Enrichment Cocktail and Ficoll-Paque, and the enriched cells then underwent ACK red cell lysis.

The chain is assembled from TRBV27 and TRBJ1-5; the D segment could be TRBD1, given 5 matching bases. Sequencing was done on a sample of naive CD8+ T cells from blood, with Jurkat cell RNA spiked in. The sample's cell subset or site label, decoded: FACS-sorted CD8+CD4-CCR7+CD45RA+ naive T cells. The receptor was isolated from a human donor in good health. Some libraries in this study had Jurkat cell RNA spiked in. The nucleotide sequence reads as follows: TGTGCCAGCAGTGGTGGGGCAGCTAGCAATCAGCCCCAGCATTTT. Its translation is CASSGGAASNQPQHF.